This T cell receptor beta chain was sequenced in a study of T cells in Graves' hyperthyroidism and ophthalmopathy. Overall study: Any treatment followed the collection of peripheral blood at initial diagnosis. Study findings and constraints: A 13 V-J model separated ophthalmopathy from stable hyperthyroidism. Ophthalmopathy prediction by the model preceded onset by a median 6.5 months.

RNA transcripts were the template for amplifying TCR beta CDR3 regions. A first-round RT-PCR of the TCR CDR3 used the HTBI primer set. TCRdb itself ran the multiplex PCR reads through MiXCR, one entry per CDR3 protein. The data show over 150,000 distinct CDR3 sequences, 17% seen once. No ophthalmopathy progression within 18 months constituted stable Graves' hyperthyroidism. This clonotype showed up many times. What it recognizes is unknown. Trimming stripped 7 bases from V and 4 bases from J, with 11 bases between. This CDR3 region has 13 residues. In germline, CDR1 is ENHRY, CDR2 SYGVKD. What was sequenced was blood. The rearrangement links TRBV10-3 to TRBJ2-1; D not resolved. This TCR was recovered from a woman between 45 and 65 years old with Graves' hyperthyroidism. CDR3 in amino acids: CAINEGLYNEQFF. Here the CDR3 DNA reads TGTGCCATCAATGAAGGATTATACAATGAGCAGTTCTTC.